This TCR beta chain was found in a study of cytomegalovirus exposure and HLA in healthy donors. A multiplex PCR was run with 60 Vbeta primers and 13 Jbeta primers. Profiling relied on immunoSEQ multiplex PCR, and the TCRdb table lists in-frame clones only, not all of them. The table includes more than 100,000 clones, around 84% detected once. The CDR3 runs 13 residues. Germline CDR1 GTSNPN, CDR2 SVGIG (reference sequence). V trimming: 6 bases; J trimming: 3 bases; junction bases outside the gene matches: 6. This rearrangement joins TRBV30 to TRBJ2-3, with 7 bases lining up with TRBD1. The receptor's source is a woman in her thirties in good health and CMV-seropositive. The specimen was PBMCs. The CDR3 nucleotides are TGTGCCTGCCGGGACAGTGGGACAGATACGCAGTATTTT. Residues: CACRDSGTDTQYF.